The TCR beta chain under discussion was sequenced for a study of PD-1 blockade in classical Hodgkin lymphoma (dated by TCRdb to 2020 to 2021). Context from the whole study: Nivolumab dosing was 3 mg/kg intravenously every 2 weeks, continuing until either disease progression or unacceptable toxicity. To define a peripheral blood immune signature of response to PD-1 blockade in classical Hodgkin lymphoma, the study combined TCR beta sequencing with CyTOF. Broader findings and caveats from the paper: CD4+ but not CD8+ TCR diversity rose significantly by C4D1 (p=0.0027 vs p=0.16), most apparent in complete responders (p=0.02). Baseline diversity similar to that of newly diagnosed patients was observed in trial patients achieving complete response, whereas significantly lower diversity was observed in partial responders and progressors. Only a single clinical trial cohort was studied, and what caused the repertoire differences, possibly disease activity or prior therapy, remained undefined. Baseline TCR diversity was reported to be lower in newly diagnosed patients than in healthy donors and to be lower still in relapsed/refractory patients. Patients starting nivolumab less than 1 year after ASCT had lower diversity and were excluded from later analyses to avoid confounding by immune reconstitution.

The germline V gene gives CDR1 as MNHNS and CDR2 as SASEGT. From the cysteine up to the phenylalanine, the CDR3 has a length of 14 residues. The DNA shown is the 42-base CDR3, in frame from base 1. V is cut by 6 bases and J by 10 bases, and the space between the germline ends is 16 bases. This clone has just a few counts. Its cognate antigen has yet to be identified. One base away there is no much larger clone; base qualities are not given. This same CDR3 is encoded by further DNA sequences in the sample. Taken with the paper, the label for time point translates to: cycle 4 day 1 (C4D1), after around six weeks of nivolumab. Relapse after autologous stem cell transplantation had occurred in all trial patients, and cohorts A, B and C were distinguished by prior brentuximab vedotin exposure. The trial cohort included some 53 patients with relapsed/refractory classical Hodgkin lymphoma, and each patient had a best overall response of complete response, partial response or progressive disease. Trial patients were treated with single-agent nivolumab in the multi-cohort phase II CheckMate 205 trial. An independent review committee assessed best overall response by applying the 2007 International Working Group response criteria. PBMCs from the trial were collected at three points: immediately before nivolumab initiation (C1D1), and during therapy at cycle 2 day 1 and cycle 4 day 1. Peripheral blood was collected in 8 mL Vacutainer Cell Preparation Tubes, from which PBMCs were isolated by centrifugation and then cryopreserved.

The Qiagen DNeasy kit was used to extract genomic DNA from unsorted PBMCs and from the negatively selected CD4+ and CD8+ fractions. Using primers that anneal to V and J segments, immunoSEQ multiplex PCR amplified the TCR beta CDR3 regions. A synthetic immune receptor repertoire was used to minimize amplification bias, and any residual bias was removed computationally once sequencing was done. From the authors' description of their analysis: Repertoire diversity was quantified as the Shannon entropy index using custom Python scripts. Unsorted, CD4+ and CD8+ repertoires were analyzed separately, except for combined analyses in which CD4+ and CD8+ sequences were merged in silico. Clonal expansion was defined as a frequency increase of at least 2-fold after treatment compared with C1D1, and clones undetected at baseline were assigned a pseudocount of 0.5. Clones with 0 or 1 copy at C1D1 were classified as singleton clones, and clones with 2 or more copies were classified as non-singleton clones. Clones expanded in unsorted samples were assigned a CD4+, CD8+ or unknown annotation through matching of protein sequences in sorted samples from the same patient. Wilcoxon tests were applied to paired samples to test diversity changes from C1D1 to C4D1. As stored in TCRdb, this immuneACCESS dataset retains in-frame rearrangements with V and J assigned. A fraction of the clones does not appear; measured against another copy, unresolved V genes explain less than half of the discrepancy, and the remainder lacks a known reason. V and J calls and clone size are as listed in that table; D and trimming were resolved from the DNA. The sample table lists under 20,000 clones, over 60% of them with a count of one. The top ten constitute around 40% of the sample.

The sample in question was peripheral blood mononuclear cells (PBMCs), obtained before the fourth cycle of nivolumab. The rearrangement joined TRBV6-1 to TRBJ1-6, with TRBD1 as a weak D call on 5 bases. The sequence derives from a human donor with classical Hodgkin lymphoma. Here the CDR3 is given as CASSAGPYNSPLHF. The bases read TGTGCCAGCAGCGCGGGACCGTACAACTCACCCCTCCACTTT.